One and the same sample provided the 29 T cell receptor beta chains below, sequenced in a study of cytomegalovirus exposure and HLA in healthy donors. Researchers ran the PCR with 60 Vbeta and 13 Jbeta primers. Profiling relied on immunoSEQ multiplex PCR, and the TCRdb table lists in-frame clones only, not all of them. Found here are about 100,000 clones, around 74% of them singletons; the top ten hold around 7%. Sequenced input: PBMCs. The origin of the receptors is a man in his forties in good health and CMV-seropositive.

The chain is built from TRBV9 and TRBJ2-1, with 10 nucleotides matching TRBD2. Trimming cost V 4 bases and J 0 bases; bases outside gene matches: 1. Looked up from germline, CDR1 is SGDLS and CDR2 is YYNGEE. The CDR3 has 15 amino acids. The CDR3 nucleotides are TGTGCCAGCAGCCGGACTAGCGGCTCCTACAATGAGCAGTTCTTC. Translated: CASSRTSGSYNEQFF.

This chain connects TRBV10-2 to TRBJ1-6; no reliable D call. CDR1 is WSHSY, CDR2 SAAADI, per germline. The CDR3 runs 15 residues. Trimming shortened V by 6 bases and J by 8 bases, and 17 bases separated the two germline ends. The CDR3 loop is CASSLGGNGYSPLHF. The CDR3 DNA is TGCGCCAGCAGCCTCGGCGGGAACGGCTATTCACCCCTCCACTTT.

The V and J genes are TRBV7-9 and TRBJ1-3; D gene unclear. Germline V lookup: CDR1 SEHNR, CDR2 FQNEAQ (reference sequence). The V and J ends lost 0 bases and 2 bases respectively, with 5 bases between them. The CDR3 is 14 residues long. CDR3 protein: CASSLAVTGNTIYF. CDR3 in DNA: TGTGCCAGCAGCTTAGCTGTTACTGGAAACACCATATATTTT.

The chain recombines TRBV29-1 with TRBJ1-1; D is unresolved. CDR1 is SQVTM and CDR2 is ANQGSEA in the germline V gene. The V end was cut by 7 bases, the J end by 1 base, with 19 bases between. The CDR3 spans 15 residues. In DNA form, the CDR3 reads TGCAGCGCTCCTCTTGAGGGCCCCAAGAACACTGAAGCTTTCTTT. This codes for CSAPLEGPKNTEAFF.

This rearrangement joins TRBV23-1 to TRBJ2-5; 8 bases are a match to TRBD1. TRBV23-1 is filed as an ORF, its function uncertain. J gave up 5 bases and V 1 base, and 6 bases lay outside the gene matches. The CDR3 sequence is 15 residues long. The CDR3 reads CASSQLSRGQETQYF. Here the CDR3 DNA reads TGCGCCAGCAGTCAATTAAGCAGGGGGCAGGAGACCCAGTACTTC.

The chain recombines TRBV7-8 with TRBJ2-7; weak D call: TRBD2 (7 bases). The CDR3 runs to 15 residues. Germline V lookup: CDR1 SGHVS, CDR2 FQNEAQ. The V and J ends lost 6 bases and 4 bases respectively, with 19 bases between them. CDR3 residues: CASSESGGRGYEQYF. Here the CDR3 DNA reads TGTGCCAGCAGTGAGTCCGGGGGGCGAGGGTACGAGCAGTACTTC.

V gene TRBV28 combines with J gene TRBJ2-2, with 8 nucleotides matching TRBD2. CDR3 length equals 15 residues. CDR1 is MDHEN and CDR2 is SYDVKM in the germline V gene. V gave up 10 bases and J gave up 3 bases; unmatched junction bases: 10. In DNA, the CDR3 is TGTGCCATAGGCCCCGGGACTAGGTACACCGGGGAGCTGTTTTTT. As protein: CAIGPGTRYTGELFF.

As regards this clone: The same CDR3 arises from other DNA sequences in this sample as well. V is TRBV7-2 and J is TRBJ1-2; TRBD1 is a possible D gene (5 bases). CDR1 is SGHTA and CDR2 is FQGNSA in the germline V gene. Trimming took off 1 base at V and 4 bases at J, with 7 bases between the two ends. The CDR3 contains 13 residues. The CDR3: CASSLGQGYGYTF. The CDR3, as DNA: TGTGCCAGCAGCTTAGGCCAGGGCTATGGCTACACCTTC. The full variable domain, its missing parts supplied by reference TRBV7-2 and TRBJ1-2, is GAGVSQSPSNKVTEKGKDVELRCDPISGHTALYWYRQSLGQGLEFLIYFQGNSAPDKSGLPSDRFSAERTGGSVSTLTIQRTQQEDSAVYLCASSLGQGYGYTFGSGTRLTVV.

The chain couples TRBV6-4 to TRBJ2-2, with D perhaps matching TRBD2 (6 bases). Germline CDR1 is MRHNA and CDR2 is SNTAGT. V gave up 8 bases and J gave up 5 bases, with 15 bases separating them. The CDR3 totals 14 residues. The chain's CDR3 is CASSGEVGTGELFF. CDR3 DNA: TGTGCCAGCTCCGGGGAGGTCGGAACCGGGGAGCTGTTTTTT.

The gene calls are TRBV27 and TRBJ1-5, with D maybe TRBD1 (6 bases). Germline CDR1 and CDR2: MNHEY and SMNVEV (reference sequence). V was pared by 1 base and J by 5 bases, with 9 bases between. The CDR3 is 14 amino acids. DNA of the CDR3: TGTGCCAGCAGTTTATGGCCAGGGGATCAGCCCCAGCATTTT. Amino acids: CASSLWPGDQPQHF.

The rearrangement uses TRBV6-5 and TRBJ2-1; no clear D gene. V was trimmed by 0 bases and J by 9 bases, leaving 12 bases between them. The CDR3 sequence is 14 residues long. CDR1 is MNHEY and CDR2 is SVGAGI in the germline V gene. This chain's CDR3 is CASSYSISGVEQFF. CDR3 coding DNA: TGTGCCAGCAGTTACTCGATTTCAGGCGTTGAGCAGTTCTTC.

The CDR3 DNA reads TGTGCCAGCAGTCCCAGACTATCCACAGATACGCAGTATTTT. Amino acids: CASSPRLSTDTQYF. This chain connects TRBV27 to TRBJ2-3, with a tentative D call TRBD2 (5 bases). V shed 5 bases and J shed 2 bases, with 11 bases lying between them. Per germline, CDR1 MNHEY and CDR2 SMNVEV (reference sequence). The CDR3 has 14 amino acids.

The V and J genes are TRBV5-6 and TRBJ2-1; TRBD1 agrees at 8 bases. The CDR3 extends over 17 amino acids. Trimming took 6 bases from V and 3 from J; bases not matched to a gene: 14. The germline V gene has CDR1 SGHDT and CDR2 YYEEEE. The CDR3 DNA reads TGTGCCAGCAACCCAACAATTCGGACAGGGATCTACAATGAGCAGTTCTTC. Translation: CASNPTIRTGIYNEQFF. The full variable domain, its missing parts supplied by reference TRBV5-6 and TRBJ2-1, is DAGVTQSPTHLIKTRGQQVTLRCSPKSGHDTVSWYQQALGQGPQFIFQYYEEEERQRGNFPDRFSGHQFPNYSSELNVNALLLGDSALYLCASNPTIRTGIYNEQFFGPGTRLTVL.

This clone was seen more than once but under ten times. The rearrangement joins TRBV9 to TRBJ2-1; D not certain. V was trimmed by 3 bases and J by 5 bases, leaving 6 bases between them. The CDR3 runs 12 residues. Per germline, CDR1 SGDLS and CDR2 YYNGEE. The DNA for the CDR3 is TGTGCCAGCAGCGGGCTCCACAATGAGCAGTTCTTC. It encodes CASSGLHNEQFF.

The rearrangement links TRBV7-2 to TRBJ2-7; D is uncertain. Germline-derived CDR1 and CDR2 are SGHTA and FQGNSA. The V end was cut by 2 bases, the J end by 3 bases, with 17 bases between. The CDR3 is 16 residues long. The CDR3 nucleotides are TGTGCCAGCAGCTTACCAGACAAGCTTCACCGCTACGAGCAGTACTTC. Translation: CASSLPDKLHRYEQYF.

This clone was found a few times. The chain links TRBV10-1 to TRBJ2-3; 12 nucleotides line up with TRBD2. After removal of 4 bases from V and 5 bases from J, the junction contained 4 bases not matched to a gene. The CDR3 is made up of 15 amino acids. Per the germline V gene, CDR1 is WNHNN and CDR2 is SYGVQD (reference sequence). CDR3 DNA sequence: TGCGCCAGCAGTGTTACTAGCGGGGGGATAGATACGCAGTATTTT. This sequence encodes CASSVTSGGIDTQYF.

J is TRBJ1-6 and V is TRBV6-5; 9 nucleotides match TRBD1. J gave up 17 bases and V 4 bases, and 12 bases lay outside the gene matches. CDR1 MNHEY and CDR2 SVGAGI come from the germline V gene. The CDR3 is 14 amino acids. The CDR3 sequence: CASSLGTGQRGIHF. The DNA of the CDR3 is TGTGCCAGCAGTTTAGGGACAGGGCAAAGGGGGATCCACTTT.

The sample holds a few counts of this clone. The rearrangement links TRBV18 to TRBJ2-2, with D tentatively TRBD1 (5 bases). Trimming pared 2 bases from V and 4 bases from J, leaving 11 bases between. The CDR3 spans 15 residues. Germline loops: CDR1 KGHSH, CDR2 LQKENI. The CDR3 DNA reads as TGTGCCAGCTCACCAACCACAGGCGTCACCGGGGAGCTGTTTTTT. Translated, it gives CASSPTTGVTGELFF. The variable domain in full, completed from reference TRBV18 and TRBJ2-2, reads NAGVMQNPRHLVRRRGQEARLRCSPMKGHSHVYWYRQLPEEGLKFMVYLQKENIIDESGMPKERFSAEFPKEGPSILRIQQVVRGDSAAYFCASSPTTGVTGELFFGEGSRLTVL.

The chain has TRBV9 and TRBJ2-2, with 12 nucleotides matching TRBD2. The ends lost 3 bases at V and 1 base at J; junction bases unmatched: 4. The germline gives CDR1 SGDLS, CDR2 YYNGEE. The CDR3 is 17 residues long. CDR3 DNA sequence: TGTGCCAGCAGCGCCGGACTAGCGGGACTGAACACCGGGGAGCTGTTTTTT. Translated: CASSAGLAGLNTGELFF.

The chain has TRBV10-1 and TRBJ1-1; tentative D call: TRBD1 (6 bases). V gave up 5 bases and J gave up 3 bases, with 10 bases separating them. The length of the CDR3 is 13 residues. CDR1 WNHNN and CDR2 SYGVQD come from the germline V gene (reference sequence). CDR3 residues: CASSRRQDTEAFF. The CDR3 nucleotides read TGCGCCAGCAGTCGGCGACAGGACACTGAAGCTTTCTTT.

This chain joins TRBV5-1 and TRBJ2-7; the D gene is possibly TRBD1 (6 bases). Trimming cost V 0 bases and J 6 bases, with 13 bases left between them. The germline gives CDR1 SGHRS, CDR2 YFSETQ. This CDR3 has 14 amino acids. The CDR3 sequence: CASSLAQQGGEQYF. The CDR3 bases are TGCGCCAGCAGCTTGGCTCAACAGGGCGGCGAGCAGTACTTC. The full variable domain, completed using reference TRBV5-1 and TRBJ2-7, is KAGVTQTPRYLIKTRGQQVTLSCSPISGHRSVSWYQQTPGQGLQFLFEYFSETQRNKGNFPGRFSGRQFSNSRSEMNVSTLELGDSALYLCASSLAQQGGEQYFGPGTRLTVT.

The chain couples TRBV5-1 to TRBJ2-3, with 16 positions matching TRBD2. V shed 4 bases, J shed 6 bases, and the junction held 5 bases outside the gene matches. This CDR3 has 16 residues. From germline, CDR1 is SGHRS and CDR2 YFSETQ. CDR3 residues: CASSEGLAGGPDTQYF. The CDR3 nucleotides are TGCGCCAGCAGCGAGGGACTAGCGGGGGGGCCGGATACGCAGTATTTT.

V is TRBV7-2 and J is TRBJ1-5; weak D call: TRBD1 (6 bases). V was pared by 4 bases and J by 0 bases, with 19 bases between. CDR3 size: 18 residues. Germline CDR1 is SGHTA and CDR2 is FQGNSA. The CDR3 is CASSSTGWSPYSNQPQHF. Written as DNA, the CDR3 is TGTGCCAGCAGCTCAACAGGGTGGTCCCCTTATAGCAATCAGCCCCAGCATTTT.

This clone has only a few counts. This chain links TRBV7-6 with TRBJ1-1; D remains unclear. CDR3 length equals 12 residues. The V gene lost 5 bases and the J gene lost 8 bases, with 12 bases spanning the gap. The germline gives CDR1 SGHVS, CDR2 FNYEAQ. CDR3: CASSLLFREAFF. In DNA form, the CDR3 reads TGTGCCAGCAGCCTCCTATTCAGGGAAGCTTTCTTT.

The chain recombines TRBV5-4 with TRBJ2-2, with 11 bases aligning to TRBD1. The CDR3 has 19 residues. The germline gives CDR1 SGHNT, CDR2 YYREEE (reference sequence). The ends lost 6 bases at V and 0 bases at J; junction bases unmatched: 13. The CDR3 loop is CASTSGGTGGHANTGELFF. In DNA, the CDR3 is TGTGCCAGCACCTCAGGGGGGACAGGGGGTCACGCGAACACCGGGGAGCTGTTTTTT.

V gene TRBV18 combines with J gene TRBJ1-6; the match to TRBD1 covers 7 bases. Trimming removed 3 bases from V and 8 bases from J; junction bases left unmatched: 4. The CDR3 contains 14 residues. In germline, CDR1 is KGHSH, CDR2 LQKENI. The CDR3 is CASSPGQDHSPLHF. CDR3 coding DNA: TGTGCCAGCTCACCCGGACAGGACCATTCACCCCTCCACTTT.

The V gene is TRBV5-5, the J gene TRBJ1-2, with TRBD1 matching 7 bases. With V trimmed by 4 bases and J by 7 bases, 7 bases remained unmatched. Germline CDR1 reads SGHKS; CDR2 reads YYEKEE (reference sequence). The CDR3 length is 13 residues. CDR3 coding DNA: TGTGCCAGCAGCCCTTCGACAGGGAGTGGCTACACCTTC. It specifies CASSPSTGSGYTF.

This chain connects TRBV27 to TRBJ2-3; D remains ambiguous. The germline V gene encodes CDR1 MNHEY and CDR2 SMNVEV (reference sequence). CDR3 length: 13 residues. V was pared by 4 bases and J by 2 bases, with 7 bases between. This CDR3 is CASSSRATDTQYF. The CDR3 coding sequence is TGTGCCAGCAGTTCCCGAGCCACAGATACGCAGTATTTT.

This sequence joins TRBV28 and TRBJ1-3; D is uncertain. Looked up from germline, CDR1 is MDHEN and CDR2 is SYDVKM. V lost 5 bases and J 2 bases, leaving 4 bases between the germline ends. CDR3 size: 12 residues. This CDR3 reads CASSTAGNTIYF. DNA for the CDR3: TGTGCCAGCAGTACAGCTGGAAACACCATATATTTT. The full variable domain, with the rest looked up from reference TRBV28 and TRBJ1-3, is DVKVTQSSRYLVKRTGEKVFLECVQDMDHENMFWYRQDPGLGLRLIYFSYDVKMKEKGDIPEGYSVSREKKERFSLILESASTNQTSMYLCASSTAGNTIYFGEGSWLTVV.